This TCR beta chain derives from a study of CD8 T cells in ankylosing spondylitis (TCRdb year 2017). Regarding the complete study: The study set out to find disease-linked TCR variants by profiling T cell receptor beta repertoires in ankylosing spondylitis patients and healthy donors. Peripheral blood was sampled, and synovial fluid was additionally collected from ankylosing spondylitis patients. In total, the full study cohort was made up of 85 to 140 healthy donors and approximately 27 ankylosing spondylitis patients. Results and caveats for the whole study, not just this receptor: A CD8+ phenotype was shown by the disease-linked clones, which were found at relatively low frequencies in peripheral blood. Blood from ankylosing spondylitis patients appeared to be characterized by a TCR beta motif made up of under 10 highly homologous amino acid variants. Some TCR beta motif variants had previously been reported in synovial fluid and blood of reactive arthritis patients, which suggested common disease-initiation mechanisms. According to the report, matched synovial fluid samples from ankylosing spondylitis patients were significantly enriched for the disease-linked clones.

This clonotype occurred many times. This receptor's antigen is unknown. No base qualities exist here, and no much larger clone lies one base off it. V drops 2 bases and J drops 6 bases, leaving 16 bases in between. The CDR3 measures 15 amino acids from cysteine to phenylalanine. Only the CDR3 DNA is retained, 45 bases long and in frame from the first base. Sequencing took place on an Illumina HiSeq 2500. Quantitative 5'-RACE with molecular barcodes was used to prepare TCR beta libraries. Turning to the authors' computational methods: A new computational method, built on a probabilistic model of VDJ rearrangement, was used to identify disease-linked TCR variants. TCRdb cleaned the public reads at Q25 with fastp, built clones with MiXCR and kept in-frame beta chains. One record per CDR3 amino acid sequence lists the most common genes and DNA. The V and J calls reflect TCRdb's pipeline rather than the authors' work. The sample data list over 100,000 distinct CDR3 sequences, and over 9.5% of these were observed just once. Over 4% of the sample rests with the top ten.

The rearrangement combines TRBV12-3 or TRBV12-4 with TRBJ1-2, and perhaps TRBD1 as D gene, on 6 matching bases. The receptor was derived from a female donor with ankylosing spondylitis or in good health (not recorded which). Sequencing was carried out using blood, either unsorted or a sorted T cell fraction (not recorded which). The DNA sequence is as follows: TGTGCCAGCAGTTTAAACGGGGGCAGTAGGGATGGCTACACCTTC. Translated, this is CASSLNGGSRDGYTF.